The 2 T cell receptor beta chains given below trace back to one sample, sequenced in a study of a mutant IDH1 vaccine in newly diagnosed glioma. Time point denoted: baseline, week 1 (first vaccination visit). Treatment specified: pre-vaccination baseline after standard-of-care therapy. Libraries were prepared by immunoSEQ multiplex PCR; TCRdb keeps only in-frame clonotypes and omits some of them. The sample contains 50,000 to 65,000 clones, more than 80% of which appear only once. The sample was PBMCs, taken from a glioma patient treated with radiotherapy, temozolomide or both. The receptors derive from a young man with glioma.

This chain uses TRBV7-9 with TRBJ1-2, with a possible D match to TRBD1 (6 bases). Trimming cost V 5 bases and J 8 bases, with 24 bases left between them. The CDR3 is 16 residues long. Germline values: CDR1 SEHNR, CDR2 FQNEAQ (reference sequence). The DNA of the CDR3 is TGTGCCAGCAGCCCCGGGACACTATACCCTGGGGGAGGCTACACCTTC. This encodes CASSPGTLYPGGGYTF.

This clone was counted a single time. The chain is built from TRBV5-4 and TRBJ2-3, with D perhaps TRBD1 or TRBD2 (7 bases each). Trimming took 4 bases from V and 6 from J, leaving 15 bases between them. CDR3 length: 14 amino acids. In germline, CDR1 is SGHNT, CDR2 YYREEE (reference sequence). The CDR3 spells CASSPREGADTQYF. CDR3 bases: TGTGCCAGCAGCCCCAGGGAGGGGGCCGATACGCAGTATTTT. Full variable domain (remainder filled in from reference TRBV5-4 and TRBJ2-3): ETGVTQSPTHLIKTRGQQVTLRCSSQSGHNTVSWYQQALGQGPQFIFQYYREEENGRGNFPPRFSGLQFPNYSSELNVNALELDDSALYLCASSPREGADTQYFGPGTRLTVL.